This record concerns one T cell receptor (beta chain) sequence. No antigen is known for it. Base qualities are not recorded, but no much larger clone differs from it by a single base. The immunoSEQ Assay, a bias-controlled multiplex PCR, was used to amplify TCRbeta CDR3 regions from genomic DNA. The study's processing was this. Within the assay, amplification of reference gene primers was used to estimate how many nucleated cells each sample contained. To quantify the absolute abundance of each unique TCRbeta CDR3 rearrangement, sequence reads were collapsed and filtered. For each sample, productive Simpson clonality was calculated by taking the square root of Simpson's diversity index across productive rearrangements. TCRdb took over this immuneACCESS table, retaining in-frame rearrangements with V and J assigned. Such tables are incomplete; in checked studies, under half of the missing clones stem from an unresolved V gene, and the remainder is unexplained. V and J calls and clone size are copied from that table; D and trimming were computed from the DNA. This sample comprises under 140,000 clones, around 82% of them detected only once. The ten biggest clones cover 16% of the sample.

The record originates from a study of blood T cell repertoires in COVID-19 (TCRdb year 2020). In terms of the full investigation: Collaborator samples came from the United States, Italy and Spain and covered acute and convalescent phases of COVID-19. The prospective study material was composed of cDNA or gDNA derived from T cells, B-cell-depleted T cells, or PBMCs. The dataset comprised deeply sampled blood TCRbeta repertoires from subjects exposed to, actively infected with, or recovered from COVID-19. The repertoires were released in a freely available public database meant as a resource for research on the immune response to SARS-CoV-2. Samples were obtained from the ongoing ImmuneRACE study (first 160 participants) and from 1,254 subjects provided by 6 global collaborators. Nearly every sample came with metadata listing a de-identified subject ID, COVID-19 status, age in years and sex. Where available, HLA class I and class II types were obtained from metadata supplied by the sample provider rather than from assay-based typing.

Broad study findings and their caveats: Clinical and demographic metadata were provided uncurated, with the amount varying by source and participant.

The collaborating institutions used their own protocols to collect whole blood in K2EDTA tubes. For TCRbeta analysis, collaborators shipped samples as frozen whole blood, isolated PBMCs, or DNA extracted from either of those sample types. V is cut back by 2 bases and J by 0 bases, with 4 bases in the junction unmatched. CDR1 KGHSH and CDR2 LQKENI were looked up in the germline V gene. From cysteine to phenylalanine, the CDR3 is 17 amino acids long. Just the 51-base CDR3 DNA is kept, in frame starting at base 1. The chain was built from TRBV18 and TRBJ2-3, with TRBD2 identical over 11 junction bases. The sequencing input was peripheral blood. This receptor was obtained from a woman aged 55-69 years with acute or convalescent COVID-19. The DNA reads TGTGCCAGCTCACCAAGACTAGCGGGGACTAGCACAGATACGCAGTATTTT. Protein translation: CASSPRLAGTSTDTQYF.